A single sample gave rise to the 30 T cell receptor beta chains below, sequenced in a study of molecular identifiers for immune sequencing clone quantification. One entry per CDR3 protein, called by TCRdb with MiXCR from the PCR reads. In the table there are roughly 630,000 distinct CDR3 sequences, 25% of which are singletons. The sample taken for sequencing was naive CD8+ T cells from blood, with Jurkat cell RNA spiked in. Subset reported: FACS-sorted CD8+CD4-CCR7+CD45RA+ naive T cells. The origin of the receptors is a human donor in good health. Some libraries in this study had Jurkat cell RNA spiked in.

As concerns this clonotype: A much more abundant neighbour one base away suggests this may be a read error. The CDR3 carries no conserved terminal phenylalanine or tryptophan, so it likely arises from a read error. CDR3 bases: TGTGCCAGCAGCTTAGCGACAGGCCCGATATACGAGCAGTACTCC. This gives the protein CASSLATGPIYEQYS. The rearrangement uses TRBV7-6 and TRBJ2-7; D is perhaps TRBD1 (6 bases). The V gene's germline CDR1 is SGHVS and CDR2 FNYEAQ. The CDR3 is made up of 15 amino acids. The V end lost 0 bases, the J end lost 4 bases, and 13 bases lay between the germline ends.

V usage is TRBV7-9 and J usage is TRBJ2-7, with 8 bases that match TRBD1. The CDR3 runs 16 residues. Per germline, CDR1 SEHNR and CDR2 FQNEAQ (reference sequence). With 1 base clipped from V and 5 bases from J, the junction kept 10 bases outside the gene matches. The CDR3 reads CASSLVGTGNVNEQYF. The DNA for the CDR3 is TGTGCCAGCAGCTTAGTGGGGACAGGAAACGTCAACGAGCAGTACTTC. Looking up the rest from reference TRBV7-9 and TRBJ2-7 gives the full variable domain: DTGVSQNPRHKITKRGQNVTFRCDPISEHNRLYWYRQTLGQGPEFLTYFQNEAQLEKSRLLSDRFSAERPKGSFSTLEIQRTEQGDSAMYLCASSLVGTGNVNEQYFGPGTRLTVT.

This clonotype was picked up many times. The J gene is TRBJ2-3, the V gene TRBV20-1; D could derive from TRBD1 or TRBD2 (6 bases each). The CDR3 sequence is 15 residues long. CDR1 and CDR2 (germline): DFQATT, SNEGSKA (reference sequence). Trimming removed 0 bases at V and 5 bases at J, with 15 bases between. CDR3 in DNA: TGCAGTGCTAGAGATGGAGGGCAGGGGATAGATACGCAGTATTTT. Encoded protein: CSARDGGQGIDTQYF.

In this sample, this clonotype turned up a few times. The genes are TRBV27 and TRBJ2-1; D possibly corresponds to TRBD2 (5 bases). V lost 1 base and J lost 1, with 8 bases in between. The CDR3 extends over 15 amino acids. Per germline, CDR1 MNHEY and CDR2 SMNVEV (reference sequence). The CDR3 is CASSLLRASYNEQFF. CDR3 coding DNA: TGTGCCAGCAGTTTATTGAGGGCTTCCTACAATGAGCAGTTCTTC.

Regarding this clonotype: A junction boundary mismatches the germline segment, possibly from a read error. This chain joins TRBV6-1 and TRBJ2-7; 8 nucleotides align to TRBD1. The germline gives CDR1 MNHNS, CDR2 SASEGT. CDR3 size: 10 residues. CDR3 sequence: CASSKGQVGF. The CDR3 DNA follows: TGTGCCAGCAGCAAGGGACAGGTAGGATTC.

V gene TRBV19 combines with J gene TRBJ1-2; D perhaps matches TRBD1 (5 bases). V was cut by 5 bases and J by 6 bases, with 7 bases left in between. The CDR3 is 11 amino acids. From germline, CDR1 is LNHDA and CDR2 SQIVND (reference sequence). The CDR3 DNA follows: TGTGCCAGTAGTCCAGGGAATGGCTACACCTTC. It codes for CASSPGNGYTF. Supplemented by reference TRBV19 and TRBJ1-2, the full variable domain reads DGGITQSPKYLFRKEGQNVTLSCEQNLNHDAMYWYRQDPGQGLRLIYYSQIVNDFQKGDIAEGYSVSREKKESFPLTVTSAQKNPTAFYLCASSPGNGYTFGSGTRLTVV.

Only a few counts were recorded for this clonotype. The V and J genes are TRBV4-3 and TRBJ1-2, with D unclear. The CDR3 runs to 16 residues. V lost 0 bases to trimming and J lost 7 bases, with 18 bases between them. The germline gives CDR1 LGHNA, CDR2 YSLEER. The CDR3 DNA sequence: TGCGCCAGCAGCCAAGATTTCCGGGGAATTCTTCGTGGCTACACCTTC. Translation gives CASSQDFRGILRGYTF.

This clonotype showed up many times. The chain joins TRBV12-3 or TRBV12-4 to TRBJ1-5, with D uncertain. The V end lost 3 bases, the J end lost 0 bases, and 6 bases lay between the germline ends. CDR3 length: 14 residues. CDR3 nucleotide sequence: TGTGCCAGCAGTTTGGAGACTAGCAATCAGCCCCAGCATTTT. Translation gives CASSLETSNQPQHF.

The chain links TRBV20-1 to TRBJ2-2; D unresolved. The CDR3 runs 13 residues. Trimming removed 1 base at V and 5 bases at J, with 8 bases between. Germline CDR1 and CDR2: DFQATT and SNEGSKA (reference sequence). CDR3 coding DNA: TGCAGTGCTAGAGTCCGGAAAACCGGGGAGCTGTTTTTT. Translation gives CSARVRKTGELFF.

Only a few counts were recorded for this clonotype. The chain uses TRBV19 and TRBJ1-2, with TRBD1 matching over 7 bases. Germline V CDR1 and CDR2: LNHDA, SQIVND (reference sequence). Unmatched junction bases numbered 4, after V lost 6 bases and J lost 3 bases. The CDR3 is 13 residues long. CDR3 DNA: TGTGCCAGTAGGACAGGGAATCACTATGGCTACACCTTC. It codes for CASRTGNHYGYTF.

The chain employs TRBV30 and TRBJ1-5; the D gene is possibly TRBD1 (5 bases). There are 15 residues in the CDR3. Per germline, CDR1 GTSNPN and CDR2 SVGIG (reference sequence). V was trimmed by 3 bases and J by 0 bases, leaving 12 bases between them. CDR3 sequence: CAWSPGHISNQPQHF. In DNA, the CDR3 is TGTGCCTGGAGCCCCGGACACATTAGCAATCAGCCCCAGCATTTT.

In regard to this clonotype: One end of the junction is discordant with germline, which a read error may explain. The CDR3 DNA reads TGTGCCAGCAGCTTTCCGGGACAGACCTACAAGCAGTACTTC. It yields the protein CASSFPGQTYKQYF. The V and J genes are TRBV7-9 and TRBJ2-7; 7 nucleotides line up with TRBD1. CDR1 and CDR2 (germline): SEHNR, FQNEAQ (reference sequence). The length of the CDR3 is 14 residues.

V gene TRBV10-2 combines with J gene TRBJ1-6; 7 positions match TRBD1. Germline CDR1 reads WSHSY; CDR2 reads SAAADI. CDR3 length: 17 amino acids. Unmatched junction bases numbered 6, after V lost 1 base and J lost 3 bases. This CDR3 reads CASSEWDSYSYNSPLHF. CDR3 coding DNA: TGCGCCAGCAGTGAGTGGGACAGCTACAGCTATAATTCACCCCTCCACTTT.

This clonotype has at least ten counts. The V and J genes are TRBV12-3 or TRBV12-4 and TRBJ1-5; a possible D gene is TRBD1 (6 bases). V was trimmed by 6 bases and J by 4 bases, leaving 16 bases between them. This CDR3 has 15 residues. CDR3 DNA sequence: TGTGCCAGCAGCCCGGGACATATAGGAAATCAGCCCCAGCATTTT. As protein: CASSPGHIGNQPQHF.

There are many counts of this clonotype. The V gene is TRBV6-5, the J gene TRBJ2-2, with TRBD1 identical over 9 bases. J lost 0 bases, V lost 1 base, and 3 bases had no gene match. The CDR3 spans 17 residues. Germline V gives CDR1 MNHEY, CDR2 SVGAGI. CDR3 residues: CASSYYGTGPNTGELFF. CDR3 bases: TGTGCCAGCAGTTACTATGGGACAGGGCCGAACACCGGGGAGCTGTTTTTT.

This clonotype was picked up many times. This rearrangement joins TRBV7-9 to TRBJ2-7; D may match TRBD1 or TRBD2 (6 bases each). V was clipped by 6 bases and J by 4 bases, with 19 bases between them. CDR1 and CDR2 from the germline V gene are SEHNR and FQNEAQ (reference sequence). The CDR3 is 15 residues long. In DNA, the CDR3 is TGTGCCAGCAGTTCCTCGGGGGCGGACTGGTACGAGCAGTACTTC. Protein product: CASSSSGADWYEQYF.

This clonotype was detected ten times or more. CDR3 in amino acids: CASSQSRVASTDTQYF. DNA of the CDR3: TGTGCCAGCTCTCAATCGAGGGTCGCTAGCACAGATACGCAGTATTTT. The rearrangement joins TRBV18 to TRBJ2-3; a possible D gene is TRBD2 (5 bases). Trimming removed 6 bases from V and 0 bases from J, with 16 bases in between. This CDR3 has 16 amino acids. Germline loops: CDR1 KGHSH, CDR2 LQKENI.

This clonotype came up many times. The CDR3 DNA is TGTGCCAGCAGGAAAGACAGAACCTACAATGAGCAGTTCTTC. Encoded protein: CASRKDRTYNEQFF. V usage is TRBV6-6 and J usage is TRBJ2-1, with D maybe TRBD1 (5 bases). Deletions cut 6 bases from V and 2 bases from J, with 11 bases between. The CDR3 covers 14 residues. Germline lookup yields CDR1 MNHNY and CDR2 SVGAGI (reference sequence).

This clonotype was found many times. The chain combines TRBV19 with TRBJ2-2; 9 positions match TRBD1. Germline CDR1 LNHDA, CDR2 SQIVND (reference sequence). The CDR3 runs to 15 residues. V lost 3 bases and J lost 6; bases outside the gene matches: 5. The CDR3 coding sequence is TGTGCCAGTAGTATTCGGGACAGGGTTCCCGGGGAGCTGTTTTTT. It encodes CASSIRDRVPGELFF.

The chain employs TRBV7-9 and TRBJ2-7; D gene unclear. V was cut by 0 bases and J by 6 bases, with 9 bases left in between. CDR1 and CDR2 from the germline V gene are SEHNR and FQNEAQ (reference sequence). The CDR3 contains 13 residues. DNA of the CDR3: TGTGCCAGCAGCTTAGCCCCGGGCACCGAGCAGTACTTC. Translating it yields CASSLAPGTEQYF.

This chain joins TRBV6-5 and TRBJ2-1, with TRBD2 matching over 9 bases. With 4 bases clipped from V and 7 bases from J, the junction kept 8 bases outside the gene matches. The CDR3 sequence is 15 residues long. Looked up from germline, CDR1 is MNHEY and CDR2 is SVGAGI. The CDR3 region is CASSFSSSGRNEQFF. CDR3 nucleotide sequence: TGTGCCAGCAGTTTCTCGAGTAGCGGGAGAAATGAGCAGTTCTTC.

This clonotype came up a few times. The CDR3 region has the DNA TGTGCCAGCAGCCCAATCTTGGGGGGATACAATGAGCAGTTCTTC. Amino acids: CASSPILGGYNEQFF. This chain links TRBV7-8 with TRBJ2-1; a weak D match, TRBD2 (6 bases). This CDR3 is 15 amino acids long. V was clipped by 5 bases and J by 4 bases, with 15 bases between them. From germline, CDR1 is SGHVS and CDR2 FQNEAQ.

The CDR3: CASSVEAANTEAFF. In nucleotides, the CDR3 is TGTGCCAGCAGCGTAGAGGCAGCGAACACTGAAGCTTTCTTT. This chain joins TRBV9 and TRBJ1-1; no definite D call. The CDR3 is made up of 14 amino acids. V was pared by 0 bases and J by 1 base, with 7 bases between. Germline V gene lookup returns CDR1 SGDLS and CDR2 YYNGEE.

About this clonotype itself: This may be a read error, as it is one base from a much larger clone. This sequence joins TRBV20-1 and TRBJ2-7; D is possibly TRBD1 or TRBD2 (5 bases each). Germline V gene sequence: CDR1 DFQATT, CDR2 SNEGSKA (reference sequence). CDR3 length equals 14 residues. V lost 6 bases, J lost 1 base, and 16 bases lay in between. CDR3 residues: CSADPGTVSYEQYF. The CDR3 DNA reads as TGCAGTGCGGACCCCGGGACGGTTTCCTACGAGCAGTACTTC.

The V and J genes are TRBV20-1 and TRBJ2-1, with D uncertain. V was trimmed by 2 bases and J by 0 bases, leaving 8 bases between them. The CDR3 covers 14 residues. In germline, CDR1 is DFQATT, CDR2 SNEGSKA (reference sequence). The CDR3 sequence: CSARRASSYNEQFF. The CDR3 bases are TGCAGTGCTAGAAGGGCTAGCTCCTACAATGAGCAGTTCTTC.

This clonotype was observed many times. The rearrangement joins TRBV4-1 to TRBJ1-1, with D perhaps matching TRBD1 (5 bases). Trimming cost V 7 bases and J 4 bases, with 13 bases left between them. The germline V gene has CDR1 MGHRA and CDR2 YSYEKL. The CDR3 is 13 amino acids. CDR3 in DNA: TGCGCCAGCAACTCCCAGGGAGGCACTGAAGCTTTCTTT. The encoded protein is CASNSQGGTEAFF.

The CDR3 is CASSSTSGPRPGELFF. The CDR3 DNA sequence: TGTGCCAGCAGTTCGACTAGCGGGCCTAGGCCCGGGGAGCTGTTTTTT. The J gene is TRBJ2-2, the V gene TRBV28, with TRBD2 identical over 10 bases. V lost 4 bases and J lost 6; bases outside the gene matches: 8. Germline V gives CDR1 MDHEN, CDR2 SYDVKM. The CDR3 is 16 amino acids. Complete variable domain (other parts from reference TRBV28 and TRBJ2-2): DVKVTQSSRYLVKRTGEKVFLECVQDMDHENMFWYRQDPGLGLRLIYFSYDVKMKEKGDIPEGYSVSREKKERFSLILESASTNQTSMYLCASSSTSGPRPGELFFGEGSRLTVL.

This clonotype was counted ten times or more. This chain connects TRBV27 to TRBJ1-1; D uncertain. Trimming shortened V by 5 bases and J by 4 bases, and 11 bases separated the two germline ends. The germline gives CDR1 MNHEY, CDR2 SMNVEV (reference sequence). The CDR3 spans 13 residues. The CDR3 DNA reads as TGTGCCAGCAGTATAAACTTCCGCACTGAAGCTTTCTTT. Translated: CASSINFRTEAFF.

This rearrangement joins TRBV30 to TRBJ2-7; tentatively, D is TRBD2 (6 bases). The ends were cut back, 0 bases at V and 3 bases at J, with 9 bases in the middle. This CDR3 contains 13 residues. CDR1 is GTSNPN, CDR2 SVGIG, per germline (reference sequence). Here the CDR3 reads CAWSVGGDYEQYF. CDR3 sequence (DNA): TGTGCCTGGAGTGTAGGCGGGGACTACGAGCAGTACTTC.

This clonotype was found a few times. The chain combines TRBV6-5 with TRBJ2-1; TRBD2 matches 9 bases. The CDR3 runs to 16 residues. V trimming: 2 bases; J trimming: 7 bases; junction bases outside the gene matches: 9. Per germline, CDR1 MNHEY and CDR2 SVGAGI. The CDR3 protein is CASSYTLAGGPNEQFF. In DNA form, the CDR3 reads TGTGCCAGCAGTTACACGCTCGCGGGAGGGCCAAATGAGCAGTTCTTC.